The 5 T cell receptor beta chains below come from one sample, sequenced in a study of control samples from healthy donors and cancer patients. The data were produced by immunoSEQ multiplex PCR, yet TCRdb's version contains in-frame clones alone and is incomplete. The sample carries about 110,000 clones, approximately 84% recorded once. Sequences were obtained from blood. These TCRs come from a man aged 18 to 29 in good health.

V usage is TRBV15 and J usage is TRBJ1-3, with 9 nucleotides matching TRBD1. The CDR3 runs 16 residues. Germline CDR1 LNHNV, CDR2 YYDKDF (reference sequence). The ends lost 5 bases at V and 4 bases at J; junction bases unmatched: 9. In DNA form, the CDR3 reads TGTGCCACCAGCGAGAACGACAGGGGGTACGGAAACACCATATATTTT. Its translation: CATSENDRGYGNTIYF.

DNA for the CDR3: TGTGCCAGCAGTCCGCGGACTACTGCCTACGAGCAGTACTTC. It codes for CASSPRTTAYEQYF. V is TRBV27 and J is TRBJ2-7, with D maybe TRBD2 (6 bases). The CDR3 is 14 amino acids. V dropped 5 bases and J dropped 2 bases, with 13 bases sitting between them. Germline CDR1 and CDR2: MNHEY and SMNVEV (reference sequence).

This clone was observed a single time. V usage is TRBV6-6 and J usage is TRBJ1-2; D not certain. Germline V gene data show CDR1 as MNHNY and CDR2 as SVGAGI (reference sequence). V was clipped by 4 bases and J by 1 base, with 13 bases between them. The CDR3 consists of 15 residues. The CDR3, as DNA: TGTGCCAGCAGTTTCAACGGGCGGGGTAACTATGGCTACACCTTC. It encodes CASSFNGRGNYGYTF.

This chain links TRBV5-6 with TRBJ1-2; D gene uncertain. Per the germline V gene, CDR1 is SGHDT and CDR2 is YYEEEE. V was shortened by 0 bases and J by 0 bases, with 12 bases between the two germline ends. The CDR3 is 16 amino acids. The CDR3 nucleotides read TGTGCCAGCAGCTTGGGACTATCTACCGCTAACTATGGCTACACCTTC. This translates into CASSLGLSTANYGYTF.

The rearrangement uses TRBV6-6 and TRBJ2-7; 9 bases fit TRBD2. J gave up 2 bases and V 2 bases, and 1 base lay outside the gene matches. The CDR3 runs 14 residues. From germline, CDR1 is MNHNY and CDR2 SVGAGI (reference sequence). This chain's CDR3 is CASSYGGGAYEQYV. In DNA, the CDR3 is TGTGCCAGCAGTTACGGCGGGGGGGCCTACGAGCAGTACGTC.